One sample yielded the 8 T cell receptor beta chains listed below, sequenced in a study of shared clonotypes between healthy human individuals. Sequencing was performed with immunoSEQ multiplex PCR; in TCRdb, only in-frame clones are kept and a portion is missing. The table has 1,500,000 or so clones, approximately 98.5% seen once. Sequenced material: naive CD4+ T cells sorted from blood. As to subset: CD45RA+ positively selected. These receptors were collected from a man aged 25-45 years in good health.

The chain combines TRBV18 with TRBJ2-7, with D unresolved. V was cut by 2 bases and J by 6 bases, with 11 bases left in between. The CDR3 sequence is 13 residues long. CDR1 is KGHSH and CDR2 is LQKENI in the germline V gene. CDR3 sequence reads: CASSPGIIVEQYF. CDR3 sequence (DNA): TGTGCCAGCTCACCAGGGATCATAGTCGAGCAGTACTTC.

The chain joins TRBV5-1 to TRBJ1-1, with 9 bases identical to TRBD1. The length of the CDR3 is 15 residues. Germline CDR1 is SGHRS and CDR2 is YFSETQ. Trimming at V came to 4 bases and at J to 6 bases, leaving 10 bases not matched to a gene. Here the CDR3 reads CASSPRQGDASEAFF. CDR3 bases: TGCGCCAGCAGCCCAAGACAGGGGGATGCATCTGAAGCTTTCTTT.

This chain links TRBV27 with TRBJ2-7; 11 positions agree with TRBD1. CDR3 length equals 15 residues. Per germline, CDR1 MNHEY and CDR2 SMNVEV (reference sequence). The trim removed 8 bases at V and 6 bases at J, leaving 12 bases unmatched. The chain's CDR3 is CASGRLDRGLPEQYF. The CDR3 region has the DNA TGTGCCAGCGGCCGGCTGGACAGGGGGCTTCCCGAGCAGTACTTC.

V usage is TRBV19 and J usage is TRBJ1-3, with unresolved D. CDR3 length: 15 residues. The V gene lost 3 bases and the J gene lost 0 bases, with 9 bases spanning the gap. CDR1 and CDR2 (germline): LNHDA, SQIVND (reference sequence). This CDR3 is CASSIQMLSGNTIYF. CDR3 nucleotides: TGTGCCAGTAGTATCCAAATGCTCTCTGGAAACACCATATATTTT.

V is TRBV5-1 and J is TRBJ1-1; TRBD1 aligns across 7 bases. Per the germline V gene, CDR1 is SGHRS and CDR2 is YFSETQ. The V and J ends lost 3 bases and 5 bases, in that order; junction bases with no gene match: 10. This CDR3 has 15 residues. The CDR3 is CASSYVLSGGTEAFF. The CDR3 DNA is TGCGCCAGCAGCTATGTTCTGTCAGGGGGAACTGAAGCTTTCTTT.

The chain uses TRBV6-1 and TRBJ1-1; D is unclear. CDR3 length: 13 residues. Germline-derived CDR1 and CDR2 are MNHNS and SASEGT. Trimming removed 6 bases from V and 6 bases from J, with 14 bases in between. CDR3 DNA: TGTGCCAGCAGCCGGGAAGCTCCCCCTGAAGCTTTCTTT. This translates into CASSREAPPEAFF.

This sequence joins TRBV29-1 and TRBJ2-1; TRBD2 agrees at 9 bases. CDR3 length: 15 residues. The junction had 10 bases not matched to a gene; V was cut back by 5 bases and J by 5 bases. Germline-derived CDR1 and CDR2 are SQVTM and ANQGSEA. The CDR3 coding sequence is TGCAGCGTTTCCGCGCGACTAGCGGAAAACAATGAGCAGTTCTTC. It yields the protein CSVSARLAENNEQFF.

The genes are TRBV6-1 and TRBJ2-1, with 7 bases aligning to TRBD2. CDR1 and CDR2 (germline): MNHNS, SASEGT. V lost 4 bases and J lost 8; bases outside the gene matches: 11. The CDR3 has 15 amino acids. CDR3 coding DNA: TGTGCCAGCAGTGTTTCGACTAGCAAAGTCCATGAGCAGTTCTTC. Translating it yields CASSVSTSKVHEQFF.